These 24 T cell receptor beta chains were sequenced from one sample in a study of T cell repertoires in cytomegalovirus infection. TCRdb itself ran the reads through MiXCR, one entry per CDR3 protein. The table records just under 550,000 distinct CDR3 sequences, 26% of them present only once. The sequencing input was PBMCs. The receptor set was obtained from a human donor in good health (CMV status not recorded). Some clones in this sample may be carry-over from other donors' samples.

This clonotype was seen a few times. The chain recombines TRBV11-1 with TRBJ2-3; perhaps TRBD2 as D (5 bases). The germline V and J ends were trimmed by 5 bases and 2 bases, with 14 bases remaining between them. The CDR3 totals 15 residues. Germline loops: CDR1 SGHAT, CDR2 FQDESV (reference sequence). This CDR3 is CASSGRSDLTDTQYF. CDR3 in DNA: TGTGCCAGCAGCGGGAGATCGGACCTCACAGATACGCAGTATTTT.

J is TRBJ2-3 and V is TRBV2; D is unresolved. V gave up 0 bases and J gave up 0 bases, with 10 bases separating them. There are 16 residues in the CDR3. Germline V gene sequence: CDR1 SNHLY, CDR2 FYNNEI. The CDR3 loop reads CASSEASLASTDTQYF. For the CDR3, the DNA is TGTGCCAGCAGTGAAGCCTCACTTGCTAGCACAGATACGCAGTATTTT.

This clonotype occurred once. The CDR3 reads CSGGHREDTQYF. CDR3 coding DNA: TGCAGCGGGGGCCACAGGGAAGATACGCAGTATTTT. The chain is built from TRBV29-1 and TRBJ2-3; possible D gene TRBD1, 6 bases. The CDR3 covers 12 residues. V was trimmed by 7 bases and J by 5 bases, leaving 13 bases between them. Germline V gene sequence: CDR1 SQVTM, CDR2 ANQGSEA.

V and J are TRBV14 and TRBJ2-1; 7 bases map to TRBD2. V lost 1 base and J lost 7; bases outside the gene matches: 10. The V gene's germline CDR1 is SGHDN and CDR2 FVKESK. The CDR3 totals 16 residues. CDR3 nucleotide sequence: TGTGCCAGCAGCCAAGTTGTAGGGGAGGGCCTAAATGAGCAGTTCTTC. Its translation: CASSQVVGEGLNEQFF.

This clonotype was counted between two and nine times. This chain connects TRBV14 to TRBJ2-1, with 7 nucleotides matching TRBD2. Germline V gene data show CDR1 as SGHDN and CDR2 as FVKESK. The junction had 6 bases not matched to a gene; V was cut back by 4 bases and J by 0 bases. There are 16 residues in the CDR3. The CDR3 protein is CASSRGGYSSYNEQFF. The CDR3, as DNA: TGTGCCAGCAGCCGGGGGGGGTATAGCTCCTACAATGAGCAGTTCTTC. The full variable domain, completed using reference TRBV14 and TRBJ2-1, is EAGVTQFPSHSVIEKGQTVTLRCDPISGHDNLYWYRRVMGKEIKFLLHFVKESKQDESGMPNNRFLAERTGGTYSTLKVQPAELEDSGVYFCASSRGGYSSYNEQFFGPGTRLTVL.

Many counts were recorded for this clonotype. The chain is built from TRBV6-2 or TRBV6-3 and TRBJ2-1, with 13 nucleotides matching TRBD2. Germline trimming cut 6 bases from V and 5 bases from J; bases unmatched to any gene: 4. CDR1 MNHEY and CDR2 SVGEGT come from the germline V gene. This CDR3 has 15 residues. The CDR3 spells CASSPGTSGNNEQFF. CDR3 nucleotides: TGTGCCAGCAGCCCCGGGACTAGCGGGAACAATGAGCAGTTCTTC.

The chain carries TRBV4-1 and TRBJ1-5, with TRBD1 as a possible D gene (6 bases). The germline V gene encodes CDR1 MGHRA and CDR2 YSYEKL. This CDR3 is 16 amino acids long. V lost 1 base to trimming and J lost 1 base, with 11 bases between them. Here the CDR3 reads CASSQVGQGSNQPQHF. The DNA for the CDR3 is TGCGCCAGCAGCCAAGTTGGGCAGGGGAGCAATCAGCCCCAGCATTTT.

In this sample, this clonotype turned up many times. The rearrangement joins TRBV7-3 to TRBJ2-1; 13 positions agree with TRBD2. With 5 bases clipped from V and 7 bases from J, the junction kept 5 bases outside the gene matches. The CDR3 totals 15 residues. Per germline, CDR1 SGHTA and CDR2 FQGTGA. The CDR3 region is CASSLMGLAGNEQFF. The CDR3 DNA reads as TGTGCCAGCAGCCTCATGGGACTAGCGGGAAATGAGCAGTTCTTC.

The chain has TRBV5-4 and TRBJ2-1; the D gene is possibly TRBD2 (5 bases). The length of the CDR3 is 12 residues. CDR1 SGHNT and CDR2 YYREEE come from the germline V gene (reference sequence). The V gene lost 4 bases and the J gene lost 10 bases, with 12 bases spanning the gap. The CDR3 spells CASSHLSGEQFF. The CDR3 nucleotides read TGTGCCAGCAGCCACCTGTCGGGGGAGCAGTTCTTC.

This clonotype has a count of ten or more. The gene calls are TRBV7-2 and TRBJ2-5, with 7 bases lining up with TRBD2. The CDR3 totals 14 residues. Germline V gene lookup returns CDR1 SGHTA and CDR2 FQGNSA. Losses at the gene ends were 6 bases for V and 5 bases for J; bases not matched to a gene: 9. DNA of the CDR3: TGTGCCAGCAGATTCGGCGGGAGTGAGGAGACCCAGTACTTC. Translating gives CASRFGGSEETQYF.

There are many counts of this clonotype. The gene calls are TRBV7-6 and TRBJ2-7; tentatively, D is TRBD2 (5 bases). The length of the CDR3 is 16 residues. Trimming removed 0 bases from V and 0 bases from J, with 12 bases in between. Germline V CDR1 and CDR2: SGHVS, FNYEAQ. CDR3 protein: CASSLALAGGSYEQYF. In DNA form, the CDR3 reads TGTGCCAGCAGCTTAGCTCTAGCAGGAGGCTCCTACGAGCAGTACTTC.

The gene calls are TRBV27 and TRBJ1-2; the match to TRBD1 covers 9 bases. The germline CDR1 and CDR2 sequences are MNHEY and SMNVEV (reference sequence). This CDR3 comprises 14 residues. The ends lost 5 bases at V and 8 bases at J; junction bases unmatched: 9. The CDR3 sequence is CASSPRTGVKGYTF. The CDR3 DNA is TGTGCCAGCAGTCCCCGGACAGGGGTAAAAGGCTACACCTTC.

The gene calls are TRBV27 and TRBJ2-7; no definite D call. This CDR3 region has 13 residues. Germline values: CDR1 MNHEY, CDR2 SMNVEV (reference sequence). V was cut by 3 bases and J by 6 bases, with 12 bases left in between. The CDR3 DNA sequence: TGTGCCAGCAGTTTTGGGCCTGGAAGCGAGCAGTACTTC. Its translation: CASSFGPGSEQYF.

A remark on this clonotype: Possible read error: a much larger clone is one base away. This chain links TRBV20-1 with TRBJ2-1, with D possibly matching TRBD2 (5 bases). The CDR3 has 12 amino acids. CDR1 is DFQATT, CDR2 SNEGSKA, per germline (reference sequence). DNA of the CDR3: TGCGGTGCTAACCCGGGATACAATGAGCAGTTCTTC. It codes for CGANPGYNEQFF.

The chain uses TRBV3-1 and TRBJ2-2; a weak D match, TRBD1 (6 bases). Germline assignment: CDR1 LGHDT and CDR2 YNNKEL (reference sequence). The V end lost 4 bases, the J end lost 7 bases, and 10 bases lay between the germline ends. The CDR3 contains 13 residues. This chain's CDR3 is CASSLPDSGELFF. DNA of the CDR3: TGTGCCAGCAGCCTCCCGGACAGCGGGGAGCTGTTTTTT.

V usage is TRBV9 and J usage is TRBJ1-5; 9 bases are a match to TRBD1. In germline, CDR1 is SGDLS, CDR2 YYNGEE. The V segment lost 0 bases and the J segment 4 bases; nucleotides outside the gene matches: 23. This CDR3 contains 22 residues. CDR3 bases: TGTGCCAGCAGCGTAGTAAAAGTCTGGGGCGGCGGGTCCGGGACAGGGAATCAGCCCCAGCATTTT. It yields the protein CASSVVKVWGGGSGTGNQPQHF.

This clonotype was detected ten times or more. The chain is built from TRBV7-2 and TRBJ2-7; tentatively, D is TRBD2 (6 bases). Germline V lookup: CDR1 SGHTA, CDR2 FQGNSA. The CDR3 extends over 12 amino acids. Between the trimmed V and J ends, which lost 5 bases and 6 bases, there was a span of 11 bases. This chain's CDR3 is CASSQGGFEQYF. DNA of the CDR3: TGTGCCAGCAGCCAAGGAGGGTTCGAGCAGTACTTC.

The CDR3 sequence: CASRGEAGNTIYF. The CDR3 nucleotides are TGCGCCAGCCGCGGAGAGGCTGGAAACACCATATATTTT. The chain combines TRBV4-3 with TRBJ1-3; D not certain. Germline values: CDR1 LGHNA, CDR2 YSLEER. V was shortened by 8 bases and J by 2 bases, with 10 bases between the two germline ends. There are 13 residues in the CDR3.

This chain joins TRBV5-8 and TRBJ2-1; 9 bases are a match to TRBD2. This CDR3 spans 18 amino acids. Per germline, CDR1 SGHTS and CDR2 YDEGEE. V lost 5 bases and J lost 8; bases outside the gene matches: 20. Written as DNA, the CDR3 is TGTGCCAGCAGTCGGCGGGCTAGCGGGACTTCAGCGAAGGATGAGCAGTTCTTC. It yields the protein CASSRRASGTSAKDEQFF.

The V gene is TRBV7-9, the J gene TRBJ1-1; D unresolved. Germline assignment: CDR1 SEHNR and CDR2 FQNEAQ (reference sequence). The CDR3 totals 14 residues. Trimming removed 5 bases from V and 3 bases from J, with 13 bases in between. For the CDR3, the DNA is TGTGCCAGCAGCCCGACCCACGACGACACTGAAGCTTTCTTT. Encoded protein: CASSPTHDDTEAFF. The full variable domain, in which reference TRBV7-9 and TRBJ1-1 provide the parts outside the CDR3, is DTGVSQNPRHKITKRGQNVTFRCDPISEHNRLYWYRQTLGQGPEFLTYFQNEAQLEKSRLLSDRFSAERPKGSFSTLEIQRTEQGDSAMYLCASSPTHDDTEAFFGQGTRLTVV.

Details on this clonotype: One end of the junction varies from germline; a read error may be responsible. The V gene is TRBV6-1, the J gene TRBJ2-2, with D possibly TRBD2 on 6 matching bases. Germline CDR1 is MNHNS and CDR2 is SASEGT. This CDR3 comprises 14 residues. This CDR3 reads CASSQNVLGGEQFF. CDR3 nucleotide sequence: TGTGCCAGCAGCCAGAATGTTTTAGGCGGGGAGCAGTTTTTT.

There are many counts of this clonotype. Germline is not matched at one junction end, which may reflect a read error. V and J are TRBV7-2 and TRBJ2-3; 7 bases align to TRBD2. Germline values: CDR1 SGHTA, CDR2 FQGNSA. The CDR3 runs to 12 residues. CDR3 nucleotide sequence: TGTGCCAGCAGCCAGGGTATGGGACTACCGGTTTTT. Translation gives CASSQGMGLPVF.

A few counts support this clonotype. This chain joins TRBV7-9 and TRBJ1-1, with a tentative D call TRBD1 (5 bases). The length of the CDR3 is 12 residues. In germline, CDR1 is SEHNR, CDR2 FQNEAQ (reference sequence). The V and J ends lost 2 bases and 7 bases respectively, with 8 bases between them. Written as DNA, the CDR3 is TGTGCCAGCAGCTTACAGGGCATTGAAGCTTTCTTT. Translation gives CASSLQGIEAFF. The complete variable domain, with remaining parts taken from reference TRBV7-9 and TRBJ1-1, reads DTGVSQNPRHKITKRGQNVTFRCDPISEHNRLYWYRQTLGQGPEFLTYFQNEAQLEKSRLLSDRFSAERPKGSFSTLEIQRTEQGDSAMYLCASSLQGIEAFFGQGTRLTVV.

This clonotype has ten or more counts. This chain links TRBV7-2 with TRBJ2-1, with TRBD2 matching 13 bases. The junction had 11 bases not matched to a gene; V was cut back by 5 bases and J by 7 bases. Per germline, CDR1 SGHTA and CDR2 FQGNSA. The CDR3 has 17 amino acids. As DNA, the CDR3 is TGTGCCAGCAGCATACGGGGACTAGCGGGGCGTAGGAATGAGCAGTTCTTC. Protein product: CASSIRGLAGRRNEQFF.